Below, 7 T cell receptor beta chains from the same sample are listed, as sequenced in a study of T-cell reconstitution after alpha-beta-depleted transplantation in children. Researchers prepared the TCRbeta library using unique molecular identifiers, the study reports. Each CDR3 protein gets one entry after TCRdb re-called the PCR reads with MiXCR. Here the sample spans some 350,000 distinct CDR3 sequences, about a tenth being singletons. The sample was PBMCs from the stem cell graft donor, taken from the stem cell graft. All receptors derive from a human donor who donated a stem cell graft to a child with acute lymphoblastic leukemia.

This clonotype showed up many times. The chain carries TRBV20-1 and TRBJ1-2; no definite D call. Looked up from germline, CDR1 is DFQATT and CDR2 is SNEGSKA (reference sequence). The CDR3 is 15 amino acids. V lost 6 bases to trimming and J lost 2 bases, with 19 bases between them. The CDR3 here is CSAVAGKVGNYGYTF. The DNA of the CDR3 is TGCAGTGCCGTCGCCGGGAAAGTAGGGAACTATGGCTACACCTTC.

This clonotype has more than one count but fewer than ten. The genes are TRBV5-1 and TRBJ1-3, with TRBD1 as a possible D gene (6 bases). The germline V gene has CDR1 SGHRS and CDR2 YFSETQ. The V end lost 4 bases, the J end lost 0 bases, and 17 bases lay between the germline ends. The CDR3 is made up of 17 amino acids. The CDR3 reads CASSPNPQGTSGNTIYF. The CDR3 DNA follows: TGCGCCAGCAGCCCAAACCCGCAGGGGACCTCTGGAAACACCATATATTTT.

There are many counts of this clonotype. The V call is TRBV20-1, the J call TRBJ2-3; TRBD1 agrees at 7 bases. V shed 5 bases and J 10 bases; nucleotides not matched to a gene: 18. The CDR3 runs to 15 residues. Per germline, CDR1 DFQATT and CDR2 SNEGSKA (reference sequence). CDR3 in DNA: TGCAGTGCTGAGACCGGGACAGTGGGGAAGGGGGCGCAGTATTTT. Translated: CSAETGTVGKGAQYF.

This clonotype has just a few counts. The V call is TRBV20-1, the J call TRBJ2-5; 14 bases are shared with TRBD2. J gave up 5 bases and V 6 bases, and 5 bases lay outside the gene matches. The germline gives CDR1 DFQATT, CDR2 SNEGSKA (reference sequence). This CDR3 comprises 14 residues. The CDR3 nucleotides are TGCAGTGCATGGACTAGCGGGAGGAGGGAGACCCAGTACTTC. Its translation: CSAWTSGRRETQYF.

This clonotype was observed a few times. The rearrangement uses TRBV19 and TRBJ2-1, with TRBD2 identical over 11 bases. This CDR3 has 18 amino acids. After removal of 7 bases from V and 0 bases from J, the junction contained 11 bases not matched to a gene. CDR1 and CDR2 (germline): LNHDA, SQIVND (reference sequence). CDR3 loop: CASTPGLAVLDSYNEQFF. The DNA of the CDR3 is TGTGCCAGTACCCCGGGACTAGCGGTACTTGACTCCTACAATGAGCAGTTCTTC.

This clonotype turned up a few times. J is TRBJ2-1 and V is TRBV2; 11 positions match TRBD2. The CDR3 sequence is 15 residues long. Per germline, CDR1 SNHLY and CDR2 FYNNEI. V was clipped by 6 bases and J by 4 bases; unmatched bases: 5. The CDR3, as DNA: TGTGCCAGCAGGACCGGGACTAGCGGTTACAATGAGCAGTTCTTC. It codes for CASRTGTSGYNEQFF.

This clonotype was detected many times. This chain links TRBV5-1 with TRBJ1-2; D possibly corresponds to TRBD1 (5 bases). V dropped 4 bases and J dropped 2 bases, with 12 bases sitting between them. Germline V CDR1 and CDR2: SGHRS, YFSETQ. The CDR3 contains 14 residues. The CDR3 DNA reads TGCGCCAGCAGCGGTTCAGGGCAGAACTATGGCTACACCTTC. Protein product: CASSGSGQNYGYTF.